A few counts support the clone carrying this T cell receptor (beta chain). The data are from a study of cytomegalovirus exposure and HLA in healthy donors. In the PCR, 60 Vbeta and 13 Jbeta primers were used. Clones were sequenced by immunoSEQ multiplex PCR, and TCRdb holds only the in-frame ones, with some missing. The repertoire holds 97,000 or so clones, with nearly 65% as singletons. This TCR was sampled from a human donor in good health. What was sequenced was PBMCs.

CDR3: CASRMDSSYEQYF. CDR3 nucleotides: TGTGCCAGCAGGATGGACAGCTCCTACGAGCAGTACTTC. This chain uses TRBV6-5 with TRBJ2-5; tentatively, D is TRBD1 (6 bases). The closer fit of TRBJ2-7 to the DNA end suggests the J call may be wrong. The CDR3 consists of 13 residues. Per the germline V gene, CDR1 is MNHEY and CDR2 is SVGAGI.